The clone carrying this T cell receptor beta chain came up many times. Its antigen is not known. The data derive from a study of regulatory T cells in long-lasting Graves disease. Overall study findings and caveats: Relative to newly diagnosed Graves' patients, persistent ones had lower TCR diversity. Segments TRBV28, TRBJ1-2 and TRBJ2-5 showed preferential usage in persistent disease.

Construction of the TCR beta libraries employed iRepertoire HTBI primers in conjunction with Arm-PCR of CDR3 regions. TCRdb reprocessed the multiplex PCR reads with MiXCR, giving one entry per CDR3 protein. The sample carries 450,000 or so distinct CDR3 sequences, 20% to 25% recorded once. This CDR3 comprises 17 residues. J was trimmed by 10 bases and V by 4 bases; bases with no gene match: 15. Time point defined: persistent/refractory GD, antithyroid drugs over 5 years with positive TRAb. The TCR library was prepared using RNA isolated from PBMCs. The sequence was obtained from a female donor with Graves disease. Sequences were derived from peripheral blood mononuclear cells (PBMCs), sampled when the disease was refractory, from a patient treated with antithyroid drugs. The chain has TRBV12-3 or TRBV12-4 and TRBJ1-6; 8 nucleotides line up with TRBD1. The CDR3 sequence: CASSSSGQGALGSPLHF. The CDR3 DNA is TGTGCCAGCAGTTCCAGCGGACAGGGCGCTTTGGGGTCACCCCTCCACTTT.